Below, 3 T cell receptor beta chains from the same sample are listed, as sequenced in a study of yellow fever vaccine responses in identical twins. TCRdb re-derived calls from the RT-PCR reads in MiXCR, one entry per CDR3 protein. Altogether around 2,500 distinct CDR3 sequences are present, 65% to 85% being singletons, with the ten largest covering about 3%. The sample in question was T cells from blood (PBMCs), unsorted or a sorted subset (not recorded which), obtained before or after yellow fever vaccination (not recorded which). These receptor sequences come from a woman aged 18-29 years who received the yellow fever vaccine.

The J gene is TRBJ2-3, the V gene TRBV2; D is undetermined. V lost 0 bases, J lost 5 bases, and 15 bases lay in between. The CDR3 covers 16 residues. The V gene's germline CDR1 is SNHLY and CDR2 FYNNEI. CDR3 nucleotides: TGTGCCAGCAGTGAAGCGGTACGGTCAGGCGGAGATACGCAGTATTTT. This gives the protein CASSEAVRSGGDTQYF.

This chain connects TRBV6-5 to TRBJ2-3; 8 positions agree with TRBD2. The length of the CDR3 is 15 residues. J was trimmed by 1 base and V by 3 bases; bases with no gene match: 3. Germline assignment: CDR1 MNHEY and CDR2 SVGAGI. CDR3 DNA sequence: TGTGCCAGCAGTTATCAGCGGGGGCGCACAGATACGCAGTATTTT. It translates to CASSYQRGRTDTQYF.

CDR3 sequence: CASTQAGLGDNGELFF. The CDR3 nucleotides are TGTGCCAGCACACAAGCGGGACTGGGCGACAACGGGGAGCTGTTTTTT. The J gene is TRBJ2-2, the V gene TRBV28; 7 bases are shared with TRBD2. CDR1 and CDR2 (germline): MDHEN, SYDVKM. The V and J ends lost 7 bases and 7 bases, in that order; junction bases with no gene match: 15. This CDR3 is 16 amino acids long.